This T cell receptor beta chain derives from a study of blood T cell repertoires in COVID-19 (dated by TCRdb to the early 2020s). With respect to the entire study: Samples covering the acute and convalescent phases of COVID-19 were provided by collaborators in the United States, Italy and Spain. The material from the prospective study consisted of cDNA or gDNA derived from T cells, B-cell-depleted T cells, or PBMCs. Deeply sampled blood TCRbeta repertoires from subjects exposed to, actively infected with, or recovered from COVID-19 were included in the dataset. The repertoires were released in a freely available public database meant as a resource for research on the immune response to SARS-CoV-2. Samples were obtained from the ongoing ImmuneRACE study (first 160 participants) and from over 1,000 subjects provided by 6 global collaborators. A de-identified subject ID, COVID-19 status, age in years and sex were almost always included in the sample metadata. HLA class I and class II types, where available, came from metadata supplied by the sample provider rather than from assay-based typing.

In the prospective study, participants were roughly 18 to 95 years old, resided in fewer than 25 geographic areas of the United States, and were enrolled through a virtual design. Cohort assignment in the prospective study relied on participant-reported clinical history from a screening survey and a study questionnaire. Exposed participants had been in contact, within 2 weeks of entering the study, with a person who had a PCR-confirmed or clinician-diagnosed case of COVID-19. Mobile phlebotomists in the prospective study collected whole blood, serum and a nasopharyngeal or oropharyngeal swab from every participant. Over a roughly two-month period, participants in the prospective study had the option of providing additional blood draws and questionnaires. Before DNA extraction, blood samples from the prospective study were shipped at room temperature or frozen. Reading from cysteine to phenylalanine, the CDR3 counts 15 amino acids. Only the CDR3 region is kept as DNA, spanning 45 bases read in frame from base 1. V and J are truncated by 4 bases and 1 base respectively, leaving an intervening sequence of 10 bases. Looking up the germline V gene yields CDR1 SGHAT and CDR2 FQNNGV.

TCRbeta CDR3 regions were amplified from genomic DNA using the immunoSEQ Assay, a bias-controlled multiplex PCR. The original methods were these. Nucleated cell counts per sample were estimated from amplification of reference gene primers within the assay. To quantify the absolute abundance of each unique TCRbeta CDR3 rearrangement, sequence reads were collapsed and filtered. For each sample, productive Simpson clonality was calculated as the square root of Simpson's diversity index across productive rearrangements. The clones in this table, taken by TCRdb from immuneACCESS, are in-frame only. Not every clone is retained; where verified, under half of the shortfall comes from an unresolved V gene, and the cause of the rest is unknown. That table furnishes V, J and clone size, whereas the DNA furnished D and trimming. The sample table shows around 220,000 clones, and around 90% are seen once. Approximately 15% of the sample belongs to the ten largest clones.

To note about this clone: This clone's antigen is unknown. No qualities accompany the bases; no much larger clone lies one base away.

Overall study results and their limits: How much clinical and demographic metadata was included differed by source and by participant, and the metadata was provided uncurated.

This TCR was sampled from a man aged 25 to 45 who had been exposed to COVID-19. The chain is made from TRBV11-2 and TRBJ2-2; TRBD1 is perhaps the D gene, given 6 matching bases. Input material: PBMCs or T cells enriched from blood (not recorded which). The base sequence is TGTGCCAGCAGCTGGACGACAGGGAACACCGGGGAGCTGTTTTTT. Its amino acids are CASSWTTGNTGELFF.